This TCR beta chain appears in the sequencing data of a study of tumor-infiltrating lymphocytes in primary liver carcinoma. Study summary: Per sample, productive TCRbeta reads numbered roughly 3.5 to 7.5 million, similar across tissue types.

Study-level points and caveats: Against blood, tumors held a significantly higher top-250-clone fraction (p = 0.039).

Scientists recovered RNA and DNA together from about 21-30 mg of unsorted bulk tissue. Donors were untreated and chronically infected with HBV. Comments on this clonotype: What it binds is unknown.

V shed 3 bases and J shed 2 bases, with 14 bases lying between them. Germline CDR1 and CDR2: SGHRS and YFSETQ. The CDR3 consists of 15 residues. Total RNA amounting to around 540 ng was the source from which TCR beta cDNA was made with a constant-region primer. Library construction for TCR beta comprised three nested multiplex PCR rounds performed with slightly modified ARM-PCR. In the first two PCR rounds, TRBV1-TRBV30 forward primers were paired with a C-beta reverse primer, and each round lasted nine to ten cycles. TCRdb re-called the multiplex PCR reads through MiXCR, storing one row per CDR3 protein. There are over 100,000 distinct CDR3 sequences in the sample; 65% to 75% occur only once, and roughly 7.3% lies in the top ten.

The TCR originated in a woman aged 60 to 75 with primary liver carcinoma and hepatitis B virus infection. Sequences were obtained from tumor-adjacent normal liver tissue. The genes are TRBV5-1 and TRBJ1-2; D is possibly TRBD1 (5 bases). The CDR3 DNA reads TGCGCCAGCAGCTCACGTGGAGCAGGGAACTATGGCTACACCTTC. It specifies CASSSRGAGNYGYTF. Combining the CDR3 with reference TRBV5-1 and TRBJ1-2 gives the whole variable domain KAGVTQTPRYLIKTRGQQVTLSCSPISGHRSVSWYQQTPGQGLQFLFEYFSETQRNKGNFPGRFSGRQFSNSRSEMNVSTLELGDSALYLCASSSRGAGNYGYTFGSGTRLTVV.